Below, one T cell receptor beta chain is given with its context. Its antigen remains unknown. This CDR3 is 10 amino acids long. The data were obtained in a study of T cell responses to AZD1222 COVID-19 vaccine. Overall study: Second-dose groups at about 4 or about 12 weeks were pooled.

Assay: immunoSEQ multiplex PCR; the TCRdb copy retains only in-frame clones and omits some. Among 120,000 or so clones listed, around 93% were seen once. Study results and limitations: Variant regions that are unmutated are reportedly the target of nearly half of spike-specific TCRs. No repertoire was sampled before or during the peak T cell response, only after it.

The chain employs TRBV21-1 and TRBJ1-1. TRBV21-1 is a documented pseudogene. The receptor was derived from an adult in good health. The material sequenced was peripheral blood, taken on day 0 of AZD1222 vaccination. The CDR3 here is CASRREKAFF. The CDR3 DNA reads as TGTGCCAGCCGAAGGGAGAAAGCTTTCTTT.